Listed below are T cell receptor beta chains from one sample, sequenced in a study. From the RT-PCR reads, TCRdb called clonotypes with MiXCR, one entry per CDR3 protein. The sample yields about 680,000 distinct CDR3 sequences, 12% to 15% seen once. What was sequenced was memory CD4+ T cells from blood. The receptors stem from a female donor in good health, serving as a healthy control. Both conserved end residues are trimmed from each CDR3.

V: TRBV5-1; length: 11; CDR3: AGYHRGTGELF
V: TRBV6-6; length: 14; CDR3: ASSYSGTGSQETQY
V: TRBV6-2/TRBV6-3; length: 11; CDR3: ASSYSTGGGYT
V: TRBV15; length: 13; CDR3: ATGTGTSAYNEQF
V: TRBV20-1; length: 16; CDR3: SARHPGGGGPGANVLT
V: TRBV24-1; length: 16; CDR3: ATSDLKVGQGQVNEQF
V: TRBV6-2/TRBV6-3; length: 10; CDR3: ASTNTWDEQF
V: TRBV6-6; length: 11; CDR3: ASRYPETYGYT
V: TRBV20-1; length: 11; CDR3: SASGGLQETQY
V: TRBV7-2; length: 11; CDR3: ASRRRGSDEQF
V: TRBV30; length: 11; CDR3: AWSVLWNSPLH
V: TRBV4-1; length: 12; CDR3: ASSQGDERSWSF
V: TRBV5-1; length: 13; CDR3: ASSLETGGAYTQY
V: TRBV4-3; length: 16; CDR3: ASSQDLQTGGRINEQF
V: TRBV10-3; length: 14; CDR3: AISGTSAIAPDTQY
V: TRBV11-2; length: 12; CDR3: ASSPRQVTDTQY
V: TRBV7-2; length: 14; CDR3: ASSPGGAGLNTEAF
V: TRBV11-1; length: 11; CDR3: ASTPRGTDTQY
V: TRBV7-2; length: 11; CDR3: ASSQRPDYGYT
V: TRBV10-3; length: 14; CDR3: AISESSTGGTGELF
V: TRBV27; length: 11; CDR3: ASSLSGGWEQF
V: TRBV6-1; length: 15; CDR3: ASRNRLAAQNQETQY
V: TRBV18; length: 13; CDR3: ASSPSTQGTPEAF
V: TRBV9; length: 13; CDR3: ASTLLDSYTGELF
V: TRBV9; length: 11; CDR3: ASSRGVWETQY
V: TRBV6-5; length: 13; CDR3: ASLGLAGGPGEQF
V: TRBV11-2; length: 11; CDR3: ASRWTSQETQY
V: TRBV6-5; length: 13; CDR3: ASRQNSGRSREQY
V: TRBV10-3; length: 17; CDR3: AIRTGQATRSSSGNTIY
V: TRBV6-5; length: 13; CDR3: ASSYTGTVNSPLH
V: TRBV18; length: 13; CDR3: ASSPVEASAAEAF
V: TRBV4-3; length: 11; CDR3: ASSQGLKGSQY
V: TRBV7-2; length: 16; CDR3: ASSSPPGTASIQETQY
V: TRBV20-1; length: 13; CDR3: SAPRGGGDADTQY
V: TRBV12-3/TRBV12-4; length: 12; CDR3: ASSFRLTDQPQH
V: TRBV20-1; length: 13; CDR3: SARDRTRPNEKLF
V: TRBV6-6; length: 13; CDR3: ASIGGTRVSTEAF